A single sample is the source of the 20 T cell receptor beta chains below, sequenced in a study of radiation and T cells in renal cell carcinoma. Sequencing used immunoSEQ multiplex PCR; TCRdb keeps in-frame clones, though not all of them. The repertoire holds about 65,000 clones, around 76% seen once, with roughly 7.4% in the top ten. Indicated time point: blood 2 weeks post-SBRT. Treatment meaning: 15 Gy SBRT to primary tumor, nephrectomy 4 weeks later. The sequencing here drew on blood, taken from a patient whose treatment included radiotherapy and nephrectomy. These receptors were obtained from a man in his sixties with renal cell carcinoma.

CDR3 DNA sequence: TGTGCCAGCAGTGCTCGTTGGGGACTAGCGGGAGGCACAGATACGCAGTATTTT. Translating gives CASSARWGLAGGTDTQYF. This chain connects TRBV25-1 to TRBJ2-3; 14 bases align to TRBD2. The CDR3 runs to 18 residues. Germline V lookup: CDR1 MGHDK, CDR2 SYGVNS. V dropped 4 bases and J dropped 1; count of bases not matched to a gene: 7.

CDR3 coding DNA: TGTGCCAGTTGCTTAGCGGGGGCGATCTCAGAGACCCAGTACTTC. Encoded protein: CASCLAGAISETQYF. The chain is built from TRBV7-6 and TRBJ2-5, with TRBD2 matching over 9 bases. The CDR3 is 15 residues long. V trimming: 9 bases; J trimming: 4 bases; junction bases outside the gene matches: 12. Germline assignment: CDR1 SGHVS and CDR2 FNYEAQ. The full variable domain, completed using reference TRBV7-6 and TRBJ2-5, is GAGVSQSPRYKVTKRGQDVALRCDPISGHVSLYWYRQALGQGPEFLTYFNYEAQQDKSGLPNDRFSAERPEGSISTLTIQRTEQRDSAMYRCASCLAGAISETQYFGPGTRLLVL.

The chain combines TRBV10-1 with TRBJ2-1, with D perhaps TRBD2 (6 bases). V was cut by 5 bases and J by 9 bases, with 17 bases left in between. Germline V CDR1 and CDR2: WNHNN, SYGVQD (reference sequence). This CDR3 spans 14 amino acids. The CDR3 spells CASSNSRDHVEQFF. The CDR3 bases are TGCGCCAGCAGTAACTCGCGGGACCATGTTGAGCAGTTCTTC.

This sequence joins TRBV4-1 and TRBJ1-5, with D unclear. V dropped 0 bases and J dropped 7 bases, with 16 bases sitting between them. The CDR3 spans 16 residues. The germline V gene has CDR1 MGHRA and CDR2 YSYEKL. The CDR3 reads CASSQDLDSPGQPQHF. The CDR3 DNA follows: TGCGCCAGCAGCCAAGATCTTGACTCTCCAGGCCAGCCCCAGCATTTT.

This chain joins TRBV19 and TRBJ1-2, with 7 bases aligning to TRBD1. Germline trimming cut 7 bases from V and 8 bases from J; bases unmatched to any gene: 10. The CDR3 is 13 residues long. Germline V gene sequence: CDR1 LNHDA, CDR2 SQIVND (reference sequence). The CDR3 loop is CASTEDRIGGYTF. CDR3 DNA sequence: TGTGCCAGTACCGAGGACAGGATCGGGGGCTACACCTTC.

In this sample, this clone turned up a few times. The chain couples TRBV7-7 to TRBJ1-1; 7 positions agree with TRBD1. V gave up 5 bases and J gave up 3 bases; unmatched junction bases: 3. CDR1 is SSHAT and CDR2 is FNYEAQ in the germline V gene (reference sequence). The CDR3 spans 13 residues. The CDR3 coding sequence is TGTGCCAGCAGCCGCGACAGGGACACTGAAGCTTTCTTT. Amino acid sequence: CASSRDRDTEAFF.

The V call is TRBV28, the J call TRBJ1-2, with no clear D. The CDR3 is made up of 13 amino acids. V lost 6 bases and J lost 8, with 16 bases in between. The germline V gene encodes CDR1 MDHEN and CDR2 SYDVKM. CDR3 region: CASSQSPVRGYTF. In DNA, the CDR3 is TGTGCCAGCAGCCAATCTCCCGTGCGCGGCTACACCTTC.

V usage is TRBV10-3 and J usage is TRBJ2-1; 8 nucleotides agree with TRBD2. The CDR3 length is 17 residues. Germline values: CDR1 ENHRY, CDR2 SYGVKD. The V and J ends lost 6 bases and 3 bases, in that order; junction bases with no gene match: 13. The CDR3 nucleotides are TGTGCCATCAGCGACCAGGCCTCGGGACTAGTCTACAATGAGCAGTTCTTC. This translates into CAISDQASGLVYNEQFF.

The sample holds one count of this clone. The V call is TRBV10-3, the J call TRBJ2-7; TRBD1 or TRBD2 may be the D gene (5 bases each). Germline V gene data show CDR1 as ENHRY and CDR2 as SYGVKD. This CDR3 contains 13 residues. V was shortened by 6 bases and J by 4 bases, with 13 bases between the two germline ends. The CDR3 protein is CAISPGAPYEQYV. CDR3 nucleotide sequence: TGTGCCATCAGCCCCGGGGCCCCTTACGAGCAGTACGTC.

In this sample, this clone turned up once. The CDR3 bases are TGTGCCATCAGTGAGCGATACGGGTGGGACAGTAACACCGGGGAGCTGTTTTTT. Translated, it gives CAISERYGWDSNTGELFF. The chain joins TRBV10-3 to TRBJ2-2, with 7 positions matching TRBD1. Losses at the gene ends were 2 bases for V and 2 bases for J; bases not matched to a gene: 11. The CDR3 spans 18 residues. Germline assignment: CDR1 ENHRY and CDR2 SYGVKD.

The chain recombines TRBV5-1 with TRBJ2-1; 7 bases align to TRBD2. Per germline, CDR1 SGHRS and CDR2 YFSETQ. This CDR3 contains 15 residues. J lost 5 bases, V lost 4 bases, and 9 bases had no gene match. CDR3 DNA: TGCGCCAGCAGCGGGTCCAACGGGGGGAACAATGAGCAGTTCTTC. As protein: CASSGSNGGNNEQFF.

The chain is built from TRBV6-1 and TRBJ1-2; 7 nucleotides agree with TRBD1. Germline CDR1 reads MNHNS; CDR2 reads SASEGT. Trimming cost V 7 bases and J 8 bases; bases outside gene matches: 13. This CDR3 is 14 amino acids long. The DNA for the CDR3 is TGTGCCAGCACTCCATCGGGACAGTGGTCCGGCTACACCTTC. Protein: CASTPSGQWSGYTF.

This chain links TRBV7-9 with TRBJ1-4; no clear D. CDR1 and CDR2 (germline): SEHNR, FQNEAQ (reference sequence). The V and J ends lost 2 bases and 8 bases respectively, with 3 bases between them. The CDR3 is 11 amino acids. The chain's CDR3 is CASSLTEKLFF. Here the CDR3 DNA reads TGTGCCAGCAGCTTAACCGAAAAACTGTTTTTT.

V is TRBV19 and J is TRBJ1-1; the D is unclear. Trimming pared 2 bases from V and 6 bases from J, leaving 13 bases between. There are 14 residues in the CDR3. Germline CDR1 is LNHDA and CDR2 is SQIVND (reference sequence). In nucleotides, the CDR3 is TGTGCCAGTAGTATAACGAGGGCCCATGCTGAAGCTTTCTTT. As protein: CASSITRAHAEAFF.

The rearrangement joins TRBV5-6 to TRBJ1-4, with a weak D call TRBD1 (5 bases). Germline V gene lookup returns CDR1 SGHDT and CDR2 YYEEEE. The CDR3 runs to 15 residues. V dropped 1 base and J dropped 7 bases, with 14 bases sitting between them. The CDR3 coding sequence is TGTGCCAGCAGCTTGACCGGGACGGAAGCTGAAAAACTGTTTTTT. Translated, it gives CASSLTGTEAEKLFF.

CDR3 bases: TGTGCCAGTAGTAGGATGGACGGGTCCCCCCTTGGCTACACCTTC. It specifies CASSRMDGSPLGYTF. V gene TRBV19 combines with J gene TRBJ1-2, with unresolved D. Trimming removed 4 bases from V and 7 bases from J, with 19 bases in between. The CDR3 runs 15 residues. Germline V CDR1 and CDR2: LNHDA, SQIVND (reference sequence).

CDR3: CASSRQGAGELFF. DNA for the CDR3: TGTGCCAGCAGTCGACAGGGGGCCGGGGAGCTGTTTTTT. This chain uses TRBV28 with TRBJ2-2; 9 bases match TRBD1. The CDR3 spans 13 residues. V was clipped by 5 bases and J by 6 bases; unmatched bases: 1. Germline loops: CDR1 MDHEN, CDR2 SYDVKM.

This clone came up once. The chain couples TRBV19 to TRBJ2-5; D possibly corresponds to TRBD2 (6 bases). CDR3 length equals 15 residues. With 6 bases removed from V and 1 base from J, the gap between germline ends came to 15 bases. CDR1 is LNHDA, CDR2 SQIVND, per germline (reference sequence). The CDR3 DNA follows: TGTGCCAGTAGCACCTCTAGGGACTTCCAAGAGACCCAGTACTTC. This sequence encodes CASSTSRDFQETQYF.

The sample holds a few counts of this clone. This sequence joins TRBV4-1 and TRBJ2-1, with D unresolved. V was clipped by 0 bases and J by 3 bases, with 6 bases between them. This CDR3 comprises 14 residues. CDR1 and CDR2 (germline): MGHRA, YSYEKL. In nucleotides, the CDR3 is TGCGCCAGCAGCCAAGATAACGGCTACAATGAGCAGTTCTTC. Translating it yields CASSQDNGYNEQFF.

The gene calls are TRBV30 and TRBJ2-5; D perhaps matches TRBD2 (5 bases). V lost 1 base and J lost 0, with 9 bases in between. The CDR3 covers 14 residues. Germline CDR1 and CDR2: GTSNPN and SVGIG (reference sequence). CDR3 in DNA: TGTGCCTGGAGTGAGGGAGCCTACCAAGAGACCCAGTACTTC. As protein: CAWSEGAYQETQYF.